This is a list of T cell receptor beta chains from one sample in a study of human T cells and chemical hapten exposure. TCRdb redid the calling of the RACE reads with MiXCR, one entry per CDR3 protein. This sample has roughly 140,000 distinct CDR3 sequences, with 10% to 15% found just once. The sequencing used whole blood, collected in connection with sensitization to the hapten diphenylcyclopropenone (DPC). Every receptor here comes from a woman aged 45-59 years with alopecia areata. Some clones in this sample may be carry-over from other donors' samples. CDR3s include the opening cysteine and the closing phenylalanine or tryptophan. A D gene is named only where the DNA matches it firmly. A row's size may be missing; if present it is once, few, many or a size class.

j_call v_call d_call clone_size cdr3_aa cdr3_nt
TRBJ2-5 TRBV18 . few CASSPNNRETQYF TGTGCCAGCTCACCCAACAACCGGGAGACCCAGTACTTC
TRBJ2-6 TRBV5-1 . . CASSSSSVSGANVLIF TGCGCCAGCAGCTCCTCCAGCGTCTCTGGGGCCAACGTCCTGATTTTC
TRBJ2-2 TRBV28 . few CASREQGLNTGELFF TGTGCCAGCAGGGAACAGGGACTGAACACCGGGGAGCTGTTTTTT
TRBJ2-1 TRBV9 TRBD1 . CASSPRTGHNEQFF TGTGCCAGCAGCCCCCGGACAGGCCACAATGAGCAGTTCTTC
TRBJ2-3 TRBV7-3 . many CASSLFGGSDTQYF TGTGCCAGCAGCTTATTTGGGGGATCCGATACGCAGTATTTT
TRBJ2-7 TRBV20-1 . . CSAPRPGRGYEQYF TGCAGTGCTCCACGACCTGGGAGAGGCTACGAGCAGTACTTC
TRBJ2-1 TRBV5-4 . . CASSLPGAYNEQFF TGTGCCAGCAGCTTGCCGGGGGCCTACAATGAGCAGTTCTTC
TRBJ1-5 TRBV30 . . CAWSVGDQPQHF TGTGCCTGGAGTGTAGGAGATCAGCCCCAGCATTTT
TRBJ2-5 TRBV29-1 TRBD1 . CSVGGQEETQYF TGCAGCGTTGGGGGACAGGAGGAGACCCAGTACTTC
TRBJ2-5 TRBV12-3/TRBV12-4 TRBD1 . CASRGDRGSETQYF TGTGCCAGCAGGGGGGACAGGGGGTCCGAGACCCAGTACTTC
TRBJ2-1 TRBV30 . few CAWSFGNEQFF TGTGCCTGGAGTTTCGGGAATGAGCAGTTCTTC
TRBJ2-7 TRBV29-1 . . CSVYRVGTYEQYF TGCAGCGTCTACAGGGTGGGGACCTACGAGCAGTACTTC
TRBJ2-5 TRBV5-4 TRBD1 many CASSAGTAPRETQYF TGTGCCAGCAGCGCCGGGACAGCCCCTCGAGAGACCCAGTACTTC
TRBJ2-5 TRBV7-2 TRBD1 few CASSFTGQGIEETQYF TGTGCCAGCAGCTTTACAGGACAGGGGATAGAAGAGACCCAGTACTTC
TRBJ2-2 TRBV11-2 TRBD2 many CASSTGLAGANTGELFF TGTGCCAGCAGCACCGGACTAGCGGGAGCGAACACCGGGGAGCTGTTTTTT
TRBJ1-1 TRBV12-3/TRBV12-4 . . CASSLGEFGAFF TGTGCCAGCAGTTTGGGGGAGTTTGGGGCTTTCTTT
TRBJ2-5 TRBV29-1 TRBD2 . CSVAIAGAETQYF TGCAGCGTTGCGATAGCGGGAGCAGAGACCCAGTACTTC
TRBJ1-2 TRBV10-3 . many CAISAGPGSSYTF TGTGCCATCAGTGCGGGACCAGGAAGTAGCTACACCTTC